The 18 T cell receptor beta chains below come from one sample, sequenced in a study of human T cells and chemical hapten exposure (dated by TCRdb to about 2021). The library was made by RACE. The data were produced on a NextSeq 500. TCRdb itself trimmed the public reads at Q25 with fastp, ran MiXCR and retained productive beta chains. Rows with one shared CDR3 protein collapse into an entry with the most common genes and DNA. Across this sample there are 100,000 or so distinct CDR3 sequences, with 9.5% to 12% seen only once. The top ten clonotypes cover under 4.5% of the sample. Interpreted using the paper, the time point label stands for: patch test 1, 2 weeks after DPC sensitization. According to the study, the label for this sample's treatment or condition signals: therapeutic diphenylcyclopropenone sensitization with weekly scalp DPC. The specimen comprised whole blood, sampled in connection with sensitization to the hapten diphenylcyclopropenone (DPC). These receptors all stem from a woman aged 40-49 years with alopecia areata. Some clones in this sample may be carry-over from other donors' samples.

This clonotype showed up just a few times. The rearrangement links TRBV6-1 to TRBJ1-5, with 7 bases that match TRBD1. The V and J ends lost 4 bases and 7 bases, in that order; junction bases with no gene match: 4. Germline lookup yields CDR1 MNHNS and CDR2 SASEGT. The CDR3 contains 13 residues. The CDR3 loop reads CASSGTGGQPQHF. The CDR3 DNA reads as TGTGCCAGCAGTGGGACAGGCGGCCAGCCCCAGCATTTT.

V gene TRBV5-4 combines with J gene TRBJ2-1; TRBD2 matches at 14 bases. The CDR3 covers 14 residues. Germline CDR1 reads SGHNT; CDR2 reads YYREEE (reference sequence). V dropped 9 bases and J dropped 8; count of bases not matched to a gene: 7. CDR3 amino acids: CATGTSGSGYEQFF. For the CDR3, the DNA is TGTGCCACCGGGACTAGCGGGAGTGGCTATGAGCAGTTCTTC.

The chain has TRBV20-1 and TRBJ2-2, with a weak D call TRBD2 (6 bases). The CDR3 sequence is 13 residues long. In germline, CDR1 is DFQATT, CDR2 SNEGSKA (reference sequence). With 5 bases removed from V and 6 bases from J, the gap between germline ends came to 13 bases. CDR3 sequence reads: CSADGGRAGELFF. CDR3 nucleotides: TGCAGTGCTGACGGGGGACGGGCCGGGGAGCTGTTTTTT.

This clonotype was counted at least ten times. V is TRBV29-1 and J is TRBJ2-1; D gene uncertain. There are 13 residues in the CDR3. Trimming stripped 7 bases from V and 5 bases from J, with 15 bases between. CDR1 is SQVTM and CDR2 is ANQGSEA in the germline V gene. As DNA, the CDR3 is TGCAGCGCCGCCCTTACCCTTAACAATGAGCAGTTCTTC. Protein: CSAALTLNNEQFF.

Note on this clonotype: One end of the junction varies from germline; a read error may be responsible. The CDR3 reads CASRGTENSEAFF. The CDR3 DNA is TGTGCCAGCAGGGGGACAGAGAACTCTGAAGCTTTCTTT. This chain links TRBV6-2 or TRBV6-3 with TRBJ1-1, with TRBD1 identical over 7 bases. CDR3 length: 13 residues. CDR1 and CDR2 (germline): MNHEY, SVGEGT.

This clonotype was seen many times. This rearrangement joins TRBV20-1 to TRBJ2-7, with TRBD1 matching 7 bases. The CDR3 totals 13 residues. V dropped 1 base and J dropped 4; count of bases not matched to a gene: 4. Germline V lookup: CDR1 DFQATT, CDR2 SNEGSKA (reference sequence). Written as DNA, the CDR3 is TGCAGTGCTAGAGTTACGGGACAGTACGAGCAGTACTTC. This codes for CSARVTGQYEQYF.

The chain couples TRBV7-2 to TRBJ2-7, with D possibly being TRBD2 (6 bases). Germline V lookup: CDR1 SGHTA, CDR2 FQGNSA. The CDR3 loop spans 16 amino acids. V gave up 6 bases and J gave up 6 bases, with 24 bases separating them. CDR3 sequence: CASSRERARVRSEQYF. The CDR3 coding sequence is TGTGCCAGCAGTCGGGAGAGGGCCCGCGTGAGGAGCGAGCAGTACTTC.

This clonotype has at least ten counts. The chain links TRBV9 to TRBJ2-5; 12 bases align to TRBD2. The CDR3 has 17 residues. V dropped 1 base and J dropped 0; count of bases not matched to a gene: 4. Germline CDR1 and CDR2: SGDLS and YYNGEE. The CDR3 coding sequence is TGTGCCAGCAGCGTACCCACTAGCGGGGGGAACCAAGAGACCCAGTACTTC. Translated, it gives CASSVPTSGGNQETQYF.

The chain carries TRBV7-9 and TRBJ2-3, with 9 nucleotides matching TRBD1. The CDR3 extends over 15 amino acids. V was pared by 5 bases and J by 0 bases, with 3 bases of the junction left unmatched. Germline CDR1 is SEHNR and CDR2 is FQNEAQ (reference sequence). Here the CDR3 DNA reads TGTGCCAGCAGCGTGACAGGGGGAAGCACAGATACGCAGTATTTT. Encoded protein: CASSVTGGSTDTQYF.

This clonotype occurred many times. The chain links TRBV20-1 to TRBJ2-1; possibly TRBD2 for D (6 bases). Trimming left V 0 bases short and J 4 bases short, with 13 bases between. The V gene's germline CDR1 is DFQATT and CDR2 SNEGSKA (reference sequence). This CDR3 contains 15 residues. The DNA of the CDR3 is TGCAGTGCTAGAGATCAATCGGGAGCATACAATGAGCAGTTCTTC. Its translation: CSARDQSGAYNEQFF.

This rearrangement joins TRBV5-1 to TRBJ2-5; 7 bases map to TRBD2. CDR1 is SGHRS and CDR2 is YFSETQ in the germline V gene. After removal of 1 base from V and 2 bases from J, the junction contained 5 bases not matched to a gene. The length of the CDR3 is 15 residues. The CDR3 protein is CASSLRGVIQETQYF. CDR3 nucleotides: TGCGCCAGCAGCTTGCGGGGGGTAATACAAGAGACCCAGTACTTC. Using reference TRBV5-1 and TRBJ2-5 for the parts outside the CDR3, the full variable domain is KAGVTQTPRYLIKTRGQQVTLSCSPISGHRSVSWYQQTPGQGLQFLFEYFSETQRNKGNFPGRFSGRQFSNSRSEMNVSTLELGDSALYLCASSLRGVIQETQYFGPGTRLLVL.

CDR3 residues: CAWSSGSGDQPQHF. The DNA of the CDR3 is TGTGCCTGGAGCAGTGGATCAGGGGATCAGCCCCAGCATTTT. This chain links TRBV30 with TRBJ1-5, with a weak D call TRBD1 (6 bases). With 3 bases removed from V and 5 bases from J, the gap between germline ends came to 14 bases. CDR3 length: 14 amino acids. Germline-derived CDR1 and CDR2 are GTSNPN and SVGIG (reference sequence).

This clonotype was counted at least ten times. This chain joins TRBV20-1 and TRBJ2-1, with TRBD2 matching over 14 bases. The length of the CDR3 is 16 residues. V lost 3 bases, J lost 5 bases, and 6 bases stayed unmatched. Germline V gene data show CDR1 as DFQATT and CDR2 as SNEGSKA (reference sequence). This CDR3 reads CSARRTSGGRNNEQFF. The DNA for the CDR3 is TGCAGTGCTAGGAGGACTAGCGGGGGGCGTAACAATGAGCAGTTCTTC.

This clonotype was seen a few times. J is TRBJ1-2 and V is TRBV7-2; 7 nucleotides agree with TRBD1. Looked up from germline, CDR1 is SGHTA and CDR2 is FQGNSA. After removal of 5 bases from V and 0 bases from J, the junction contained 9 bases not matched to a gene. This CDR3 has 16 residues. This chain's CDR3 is CASSPQGQTANYGYTF. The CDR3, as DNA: TGTGCCAGCAGCCCTCAGGGACAGACCGCTAACTATGGCTACACCTTC.

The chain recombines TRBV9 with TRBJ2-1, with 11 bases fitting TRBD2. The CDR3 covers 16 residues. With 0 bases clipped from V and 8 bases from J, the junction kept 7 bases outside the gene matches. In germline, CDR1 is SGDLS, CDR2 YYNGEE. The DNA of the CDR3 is TGTGCCAGCAGCGTAGCTTGGCTAGCGGGAGGCGATGAGCAGTTCTTC. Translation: CASSVAWLAGGDEQFF.

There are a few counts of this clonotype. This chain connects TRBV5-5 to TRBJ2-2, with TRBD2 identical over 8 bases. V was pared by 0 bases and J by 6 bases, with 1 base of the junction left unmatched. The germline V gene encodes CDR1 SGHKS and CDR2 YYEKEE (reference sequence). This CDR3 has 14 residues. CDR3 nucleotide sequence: TGTGCCAGCAGCTTGGAACTAGCGGCCGGGGAGCTGTTTTTT. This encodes CASSLELAAGELFF.

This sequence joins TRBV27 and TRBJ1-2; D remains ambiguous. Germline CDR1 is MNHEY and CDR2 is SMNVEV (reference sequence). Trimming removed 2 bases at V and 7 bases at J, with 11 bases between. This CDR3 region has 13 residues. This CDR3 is CASSLAGSAGYTF. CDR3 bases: TGTGCCAGCAGTTTAGCGGGTTCGGCTGGCTACACCTTC.

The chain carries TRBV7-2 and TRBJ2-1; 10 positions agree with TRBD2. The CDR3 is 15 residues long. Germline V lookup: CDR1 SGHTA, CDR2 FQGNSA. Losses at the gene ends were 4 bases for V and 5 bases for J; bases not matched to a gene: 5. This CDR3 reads CASSYSGGPDNEQFF. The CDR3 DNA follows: TGTGCCAGCAGCTATAGCGGGGGGCCCGACAATGAGCAGTTCTTC.